The rows below give T cell receptor beta chains drawn from one sample of a study of shared clonotypes between healthy human individuals. Profiled with immunoSEQ multiplex PCR; TCRdb holds only in-frame clones, not every one. The profile shows over 950,000 clones, approximately 80% of them singletons. Input material: memory CD4+ T cells from PBMCs. The receptors come from a man aged 18 to 35 in good health. Some clones in this sample may be carry-over from other donors' samples. Both conserved end residues are trimmed from each CDR3. Fields, in order: J gene, clone size, V gene, CDR3 protein. A clone size is listed for some rows: how often the clone was seen (once, few, many), or a class if it is expanded.

TRBJ2-5 . TRBV19 ASSPTGTQGETQY
TRBJ1-5 . TRBV5-4 ASSRDGGGYPQH
TRBJ2-7 . TRBV7-6 ASSLIGTGGPYEQY
TRBJ2-1 . TRBV9 ASSLWGDINEQF
TRBJ2-5 few TRBV20-1 SARGQETQY
TRBJ2-4 . TRBV2 ASSGSANIQY
TRBJ1-5 . TRBV27 ASSPGQGVQPQH
TRBJ1-3 . TRBV2 ASSEARVTGNTIY
TRBJ2-3 . TRBV2 ASSTKDTQY
TRBJ2-3 . TRBV7-8 ASSSNRGTDTQY
TRBJ1-1 . TRBV15 ATSRDVGTGAF
TRBJ1-1 . TRBV5-5 ASSPRVGLNTEAF
TRBJ2-1 . TRBV29-1 SVVGPSGGTYNEQF
TRBJ1-3 . TRBV29-1 SVGNSRNTIY
TRBJ1-6 . TRBV2 ASNRGQGSSPLH
TRBJ2-3 . TRBV11-3 ASSLGGLSDTQY
TRBJ2-6 . TRBV10-1 ASRDLQTGELPGANVLT
TRBJ2-5 . TRBV27 ATALGRGGETQY
TRBJ2-1 . TRBV7-3 ASSGRLAPHYNEQF
TRBJ2-1 . TRBV7-9 ASSREMGDGF
TRBJ1-4 few TRBV9 ASSVGDFEEKLF
TRBJ2-3 . TRBV5-1 ASSWSASAPTDTQY
TRBJ1-2 . TRBV7-8 ASSLWDNYGYT
TRBJ2-1 few TRBV6-1 ASRDTGVAF
TRBJ1-4 . TRBV5-1 ASSSQGASNEKLF
TRBJ2-1 . TRBV19 ASSTRASSGSPPRF
TRBJ2-3 . TRBV28 ASDVWDDSPSGIRADTQY
TRBJ2-3 . TRBV5-1 ASSEDSYGDTQY
TRBJ1-1 many TRBV5-1 ASSNNMRNTEAF
TRBJ2-2 many TRBV5-1 ASSLGGLAGAGGELF
TRBJ1-2 . TRBV5-4 ASSLYQIANGYT
TRBJ2-3 . TRBV5-1 ASSWGGAETDTQY
TRBJ1-1 . TRBV18 ASSQEMNTEAF
TRBJ2-3 . TRBV5-4 ASSRDRGYTDTQY
TRBJ1-1 once TRBV19 ASSIYGGPQNTEAF
TRBJ2-1 . TRBV29-1 SVEGPLRNNEQF
TRBJ1-5 . TRBV16 ASSRAGTGNQPQH
TRBJ1-1 . TRBV11-2 ASSLTGTLITEAF
TRBJ2-1 . TRBV18 ASSLTGRLYYNEQF
TRBJ2-7 . TRBV28 ASSRGRDYEQY
TRBJ2-5 . TRBV7-5 VRSLIGGGGQETQY
TRBJ2-5 few TRBV28 ASGTVGGLETQY
TRBJ1-4 . TRBV11-2 ASSLGLGNNEKLF
TRBJ1-5 few TRBV5-6 ASSDRANQPQH
TRBJ2-6 . TRBV5-1 ASSLGHSGANVLT
TRBJ2-7 . TRBV2 ASSGQGTYEQY